These T cell receptor beta chains were read from a single sample in a study of patients and donors after allogeneic stem cell transplantation. TCRdb re-called the RT-PCR reads through MiXCR, storing one row per CDR3 protein. Among 920,000 or so distinct CDR3 sequences listed, roughly 17% were seen once. Sequenced material: blood, either unsorted or a sorted T cell fraction (not recorded which). The receptors were sampled from a human donor who was either an allogeneic HSCT recipient or a stem cell or donor lymphocyte infusion donor (not recorded which). It is not recorded whose cells these are; they may come from a transplant donor. CDR3s include the opening cysteine and the closing phenylalanine or tryptophan. Fields, in order: J gene, V gene, clone size, D gene, CDR3 protein, CDR3 DNA. D genes are given only for firm matches. Some rows have no size entry. The others give once, few or many, or a class for an expanded clone.

>TRBJ2-7|TRBV5-1|.|TRBD2
CASSLGGGIKPSYEQYF
TGCGCCAGCAGCTTGGGGGGAGGGATAAAACCCTCCTACGAGCAGTACTTC
>TRBJ2-7|TRBV10-3|few|.
CAIRQGTYEQYF
TGTGCCATCAGGCAGGGAACCTACGAGCAGTACTTC
>TRBJ2-2|TRBV20-1|few|TRBD1
CSAPDLRTGKITGELFF
TGCAGTGCCCCAGATCTCCGGACAGGAAAAATCACCGGGGAGCTGTTTTTT
>TRBJ1-2|TRBV24-1|many|TRBD1
CATSDPGQSMNYGYTF
TGTGCCACCAGTGATCCGGGACAGAGCATGAACTATGGCTACACCTTC
>TRBJ2-3|TRBV6-1|many|TRBD2
CASTYLAGGADTQYF
TGTGCCAGCACATACCTAGCGGGAGGGGCAGATACGCAGTATTTT
>TRBJ1-2|TRBV5-1|few|.
CASSAGQFPYGYTF
TGCGCCAGCAGCGCCGGACAGTTCCCTTATGGCTACACCTTC
>TRBJ1-1|TRBV4-1|many|.
CASSQDLGLNTEAFF
TGCGCCAGCAGCCAAGATCTAGGATTAAACACTGAAGCTTTCTTT
>TRBJ1-1|TRBV12-3/TRBV12-4|.|.
CASSPSLMGTEAFF
TGTGCCAGCAGTCCGTCTTTAATGGGCACTGAAGCTTTCTTT
>TRBJ2-4|TRBV20-1|few|TRBD2
CSAPGLAVSKNIQYF
TGCAGTGCCCCGGGACTAGCGGTATCCAAAAACATTCAGTACTTC
>TRBJ1-2|TRBV12-3/TRBV12-4|few|TRBD1
CASRSSIGTGYGYTF
TGTGCCAGCAGATCCTCCATCGGGACAGGGTATGGCTACACCTTC
>TRBJ1-5|TRBV27|.|.
CASSFIAQGDYSNQPQHF
TGTGCCAGCAGTTTCATAGCCCAAGGGGACTACAGCAATCAGCCCCAGCATTTT
>TRBJ2-5|TRBV9|.|TRBD2
CASSVPSPGLAGRGETQYF
TGTGCCAGCAGCGTACCCTCTCCGGGACTAGCGGGGAGGGGAGAGACCCAGTACTTC
>TRBJ1-1|TRBV7-9|few|TRBD1
CASSSGTGRHTEAFF
TGTGCCAGCAGCTCCGGGACAGGGAGGCACACTGAAGCTTTCTTT
>TRBJ1-5|TRBV2|.|.
CAAAPGEDQPQHF
TGTGCCGCAGCCCCAGGGGAGGATCAGCCCCAGCATTTT
>TRBJ2-5|TRBV6-6|.|.
CASSRALKETQYF
TGTGCCAGCAGCCGGGCCTTAAAAGAGACCCAGTACTTC
>TRBJ1-2|TRBV27|once|.
CASSSPTRQSYGYTF
TGTGCCAGCAGTTCCCCTACCCGACAGAGCTATGGCTACACCTTC
>TRBJ2-1|TRBV7-8|.|.
CASSLAEPMISYNEQFF
TGTGCCAGCAGCTTAGCCGAGCCGATGATCTCCTACAATGAGCAGTTCTTC
>TRBJ1-3|TRBV9|.|.
CASSDPVRGNTIYF
TGTGCCAGCAGCGACCCGGTCAGAGGAAACACCATATATTTT
>TRBJ2-6|TRBV6-2/TRBV6-3|few|.
CASRKRVAGANVLTF
TGTGCCAGCAGGAAAAGGGTGGCTGGGGCCAACGTCCTGACTTTC
>TRBJ2-5|TRBV6-1|.|.
CASSPYTGETQYF
TGTGCCAGCAGTCCTTATACAGGGGAGACCCAGTACTTC
>TRBJ1-3|TRBV12-3/TRBV12-4|few|TRBD1
CASRPSGGAGNTIYF
TGTGCCAGCAGACCCTCAGGGGGCGCCGGAAACACCATATATTTT
>TRBJ1-1|TRBV12-3/TRBV12-4|many|.
CASSFHTQGRDEAFF
TGTGCCAGCAGTTTCCATACTCAGGGAAGGGATGAAGCTTTCTTT
>TRBJ2-7|TRBV20-1|.|.
CSPRSSYEQYF
TGCAGCCCCAGGTCATCCTACGAGCAGTACTTC
>TRBJ2-3|TRBV6-5|.|TRBD2
CASSYYPEREQDTQYF
TGTGCCAGCAGTTACTACCCGGAGCGGGAGCAGGATACGCAGTATTTT
>TRBJ2-7|TRBV7-2|few|TRBD2
CASSFSGLAPYEQYF
TGTGCCAGCAGCTTCTCGGGACTAGCTCCTTACGAGCAGTACTTC
>TRBJ2-7|TRBV20-1|.|TRBD2
CSVGRDYEQYF
TGCAGTGTCGGGAGGGACTACGAGCAGTACTTC
>TRBJ1-6|TRBV14|few|.
CASSPRPPLHF
TGTGCCAGCAGCCCCCGTCCACCCCTCCACTTT
>TRBJ2-3|TRBV24-1|few|.
CATSDMRDTQYF
TGTGCCACCAGTGACATGCGGGATACGCAGTATTTT
>TRBJ1-1|TRBV29-1|many|.
CSVDRVLNTEAFF
TGCAGCGTTGACAGGGTTCTGAACACTGAAGCTTTCTTT
>TRBJ1-2|TRBV20-1|few|.
CSALKQGHYGYTF
TGCAGTGCGTTAAAACAGGGCCACTATGGCTACACCTTC
>TRBJ1-1|TRBV20-1|few|.
CSARVRPDTEAFF
TGCAGTGCTAGAGTTAGACCCGACACTGAAGCTTTCTTT
>TRBJ2-7|TRBV9|few|TRBD1
CASSPRTGTYDEQYF
TGTGCCAGCAGCCCACGGACAGGGACCTACGATGAGCAGTACTTC
>TRBJ2-3|TRBV6-2/TRBV6-3|few|.
CASSGQSTDTQYF
TGTGCCAGCAGCGGACAGAGCACAGATACGCAGTATTTT
>TRBJ1-1|TRBV20-1|.|.
CSASGREGTEAFF
TGCAGTGCTAGTGGTAGGGAAGGCACTGAAGCTTTCTTT
>TRBJ2-7|TRBV30|.|TRBD2
CAWTGTSGRTYEQYF
TGTGCCTGGACCGGGACTAGCGGGAGGACCTACGAGCAGTACTTC
>TRBJ2-7|TRBV7-9|few|.
CASSLNVGEQYF
TGTGCCAGCAGCTTAAACGTAGGGGAGCAGTACTTC
>TRBJ1-5|TRBV4-1|few|.
CASSHAGLGQPQHF
TGCGCCAGCAGCCACGCCGGCCTGGGTCAGCCCCAGCATTTT
>TRBJ2-5|TRBV6-2/TRBV6-3|.|TRBD1
CASSRSQGIQETQYF
TGTGCCAGCAGTCGTTCACAGGGGATACAAGAGACCCAGTACTTC
>TRBJ2-2|TRBV5-1|.|.
CASSLRHSDSTGELFF
TGCGCCAGCAGCTTGCGCCACAGCGATAGCACCGGGGAGCTGTTTTTT
>TRBJ2-2|TRBV5-1|.|TRBD1
CASSSLNRGPTGELFF
TGCGCCAGCAGCTCACTGAACAGGGGGCCTACCGGGGAGCTGTTTTTT
>TRBJ1-1|TRBV7-3|few|.
CASSLKRGNEAFF
TGTGCCAGCAGCTTAAAAAGGGGAAATGAAGCTTTCTTT
>TRBJ2-3|TRBV5-1|.|TRBD2
CASSLLARRGGVTDTQYF
TGCGCCAGCAGCTTGTTGGCGCGGCGGGGGGGCGTCACAGATACGCAGTATTTT
>TRBJ1-6|TRBV20-1|few|TRBD1
CSAWDRGKNSPLHF
TGCAGTGCTTGGGACAGGGGCAAGAATTCACCCCTCCACTTT
>TRBJ2-3|TRBV7-9|.|TRBD2
CASSSSRLAGRDTQYF
TGTGCCAGCAGCTCCTCCAGACTAGCGGGACGAGATACGCAGTATTTT
>TRBJ1-1|TRBV7-9|.|.
CASSKRGDDTEAFF
TGTGCCAGCAGCAAACGCGGGGATGACACTGAAGCTTTCTTT
>TRBJ1-3|TRBV12-3/TRBV12-4|.|.
CASSLTGLSNTIYF
TGTGCCAGCAGCCTGACAGGTTTATCAAACACCATATATTTT
>TRBJ1-2|TRBV5-6|few|.
CASTATVLNYGYTF
TGTGCCAGCACAGCGACAGTCCTTAACTATGGCTACACCTTC
>TRBJ2-6|TRBV7-8|.|.
CASSLNPGAPFVLTF
TGTGCCAGCAGCTTAAATCCAGGGGCTCCCTTCGTCCTGACTTTC
>TRBJ2-1|TRBV4-1|.|TRBD2
CASSPPGLAGFSYNEQFF
TGCGCCAGCAGCCCTCCCGGACTAGCGGGGTTCTCCTACAATGAGCAGTTCTTC
>TRBJ2-5|TRBV10-3|.|.
CAISEDPKEAETQYF
TGTGCCATCAGTGAGGACCCTAAGGAAGCGGAGACCCAGTACTTC
>TRBJ2-1|TRBV20-1|few|TRBD2
CSARATGTTRSYNEQFF
TGCAGTGCTAGAGCGACGGGGACTACACGCTCCTACAATGAGCAGTTCTTC
>TRBJ2-4|TRBV28|few|.
CASIRGGSPSAKNIQYF
TGTGCCAGCATTAGGGGAGGATCGCCTTCAGCCAAAAACATTCAGTACTTC